Below are 8 T cell receptor beta chains sequenced from a single sample in a study of molecular identifiers for immune sequencing clone quantification. Using its own MiXCR run on the PCR reads, TCRdb lists one record per CDR3 protein. The table lists 35,000 or so distinct CDR3 sequences, approximately 20% of them singletons. Material for sequencing was naive CD8+ T cells from blood, with Jurkat cell RNA spiked in. Subset reported: FACS-sorted CD8+CD4-CCR7+CD45RA+ naive T cells. These receptors originate from a human donor in good health. Some libraries in this study had Jurkat cell RNA spiked in.

Points on this clonotype: A clone one base away is much larger, so this may be a read error. The V gene is TRBV29-1, the J gene TRBJ1-1; TRBD1 aligns across 7 bases. This CDR3 spans 17 amino acids. CDR1 and CDR2 from the germline V gene are SQVTM and ANQGSEA. Germline trimming cut 0 bases from V and 6 bases from J; bases unmatched to any gene: 16. This CDR3 is CSVEDGTGAAGDPEAFF. The CDR3 DNA sequence: TGCAGCGTTGAAGACGGTACAGGGGCGGCGGGGGACCCTGAAGCTTTCTTT.

This clonotype was counted at least ten times. The chain employs TRBV5-5 and TRBJ2-4, with 7 positions matching TRBD1. V lost 6 bases, J lost 0 bases, and 12 bases stayed unmatched. This CDR3 spans 17 amino acids. CDR1 SGHKS and CDR2 YYEKEE come from the germline V gene (reference sequence). The DNA of the CDR3 is TGTGCCAGCATTCCGGGGACAGCCACTTTAGCCAAAAACATTCAGTACTTC. Translating it yields CASIPGTATLAKNIQYF.

This clonotype showed up just once. This may be a read error: a much more frequent sequence differs by one nucleotide. The V gene is TRBV4-3, the J gene TRBJ2-7; TRBD2 matches at 10 bases. The CDR3 sequence is 17 residues long. Germline CDR1 and CDR2: LGHNA and YSLEER. V dropped 0 bases and J dropped 4; count of bases not matched to a gene: 9. CDR3 coding DNA: TGCGCCAGCAGCCAAGATCGAGCCGGGACTAGCGATTACGAGCAGTACTTC. It translates to CASSQDRAGTSDYEQYF.

This clonotype was seen at least ten times. The CDR3 here is CASSLVGGRGYEQYF. In DNA, the CDR3 is TGCGCCAGCAGCTTGGTCGGCGGGAGGGGGTACGAGCAGTACTTC. This sequence joins TRBV5-1 and TRBJ2-7, with 9 nucleotides matching TRBD2. The germline V gene encodes CDR1 SGHRS and CDR2 YFSETQ. Unmatched junction bases numbered 5, after V lost 0 bases and J lost 4 bases. The CDR3 is 15 amino acids.

The chain has TRBV20-1 and TRBJ2-3, with TRBD2 matching 10 bases. CDR1 is DFQATT and CDR2 is SNEGSKA in the germline V gene (reference sequence). The V gene end was trimmed by 5 bases and the J gene end by 4 bases; junction bases not matched to a gene: 15. There are 17 residues in the CDR3. CDR3 in amino acids: CSARGKRGGPGPDTQYF. The DNA of the CDR3 is TGCAGTGCTCGGGGGAAGCGGGGGGGCCCTGGGCCAGATACGCAGTATTTT.

This clonotype was counted ten times or more. Written as DNA, the CDR3 is TGTGCCTGGCAGGGGTCCTCTTGGACGCAGTATTTT. It specifies CAWQGSSWTQYF. The chain joins TRBV30 to TRBJ2-3, with D possibly matching TRBD1 (6 bases). V lost 5 bases to trimming and J lost 9 bases, with 15 bases between them. The CDR3 covers 12 residues. Germline loops: CDR1 GTSNPN, CDR2 SVGIG (reference sequence).

The rearrangement uses TRBV7-6 and TRBJ2-1, with 11 positions matching TRBD2. This CDR3 region has 17 residues. The germline gives CDR1 SGHVS, CDR2 FNYEAQ. V gave up 2 bases and J gave up 2 bases; unmatched junction bases: 5. DNA for the CDR3: TGTGCCAGCAGCTTACGCGGACTAGCGGGTGCCTACAATGAGCAGTTCTTC. Protein: CASSLRGLAGAYNEQFF.

This clonotype was seen at least ten times. J is TRBJ2-7 and V is TRBV29-1; D not certain. Germline V gene data show CDR1 as SQVTM and CDR2 as ANQGSEA. This CDR3 region has 12 residues. With 1 base removed from V and 2 bases from J, the gap between germline ends came to 6 bases. The CDR3 here is CSVEVGPYEQYF. CDR3 nucleotides: TGCAGCGTTGAAGTAGGCCCCTACGAGCAGTACTTC.